This T cell receptor beta chain is drawn from a study of early T cells in non-severe SARS-CoV-2 infection. Across the whole study: Sequenced material consisted of bulk RNA (from unsorted whole blood), and chains were unpaired.

The junction had 6 bases not matched to a gene; V was cut back by 3 bases and J by 9 bases. The CDR3 totals 13 residues. Germline V lookup: CDR1 SGHKS, CDR2 YYEKEE (reference sequence). In its sample, this clonotype was seen once. Its antigen remains unknown. Points from the study as a whole: VDJdb matches were skewed toward anti-spike CD8 T cell responses.

The TCR library protocol was used to attach unique molecular identifiers. These identifiers were attached to individual cDNA molecules. One entry per CDR3 protein results from TCRdb running MiXCR on the 5' RACE reads. The sample holds over 85,000 distinct CDR3 sequences, around 13% seen once. The TCR sequence derives from an adult who was a healthcare worker with PCR-confirmed SARS-CoV-2 infection or an uninfected control (not recorded which). The chain recombines TRBV5-5 with TRBJ1-1, with 9 nucleotides matching TRBD1. Sample: whole blood. CDR3 sequence: CASSSDRGEKAFF. CDR3 bases: TGTGCCAGCAGCTCGGACAGGGGAGAGAAAGCTTTCTTT.